Detailed here is one T cell receptor beta chain. Its antigen is still unknown. The junction had 5 bases not matched to a gene; V was cut back by 0 bases and J by 4 bases. The length of the CDR3 is 15 residues. Looked up from germline, CDR1 is SGHDT and CDR2 is YYEEEE. This entry belongs to a study of metastatic and nonmetastatic thyroid tumors. Study context: Comparative analysis of repertoires was undertaken across blood and tumor or nodule tissue obtained from malignant and benign thyroid patients. Whole-study results and caveats: Reports indicated that malignant thyroid tumors showed significantly higher TCR beta diversity than benign nodules did, in blood and tumor.

Thyroid surgery had not been preceded by any treatment in any patient. The authors' processing: The study took CDR3 differences across clinicopathological groups and made a distant-metastasis classifier for papillary thyroid cancer from them. TCRdb re-called clones from the PCR reads using MiXCR. TCRdb's processing, not the study's, gives the V and J calls here. Seen here are several thousand clones, about 15% observed once, and the top ten hold 4.5% to 6%. Sample: blood. This clonotype was sampled from a female donor with papillary thyroid cancer or a benign thyroid nodule (not recorded which). Some clones in this sample may be carry-over from other donors' samples. The rearrangement joins TRBV5-6 to TRBJ2-5, with 8 bases lining up with TRBD2. This chain's CDR3 is CASSLGALAGETQYF. CDR3 DNA: TGTGCCAGCAGCTTGGGTGCTCTAGCGGGAGAGACCCAGTACTTC. Complete variable domain (other parts from reference TRBV5-6 and TRBJ2-5): DAGVTQSPTHLIKTRGQQVTLRCSPKSGHDTVSWYQQALGQGPQFIFQYYEEEERQRGNFPDRFSGHQFPNYSSELNVNALLLGDSALYLCASSLGALAGETQYFGPGTRLLVL.